The subject of this entry is one T cell receptor (beta chain). Its specificity is unknown. This CDR3 is 15 amino acids long. After removal of 4 bases from V and 8 bases from J, the junction contained 6 bases not matched to a gene. Germline V gene sequence: CDR1 MNHNS, CDR2 SASEGT. This specimen belongs to a study of identical twins. The study, taken as a whole, reports: Insertions ran lower in abundant cord blood beta clonotypes, though not in memory repertoires.

TCRdb fed the 5' RACE reads into MiXCR, producing one record per CDR3 protein. This table holds 200,000 to 300,000 distinct CDR3 sequences, about 7.5% found once. This same sample was also part of a study on yellow fever vaccine responses in identical twins.

The V and J genes are TRBV6-1 and TRBJ2-1, with 12 bases that match TRBD1. The TCR sequence derives from a young woman in good health. The sequenced sample consisted of CD8+ T cells sorted from blood. The chain's CDR3 is CASSAGQGARYEQFF. The CDR3 DNA sequence: TGTGCCAGCAGTGCGGGACAGGGGGCGAGGTATGAGCAGTTCTTC.